These T cell receptor beta chains were read from a single sample in a study of regulatory T cells in long-lasting Graves disease. One entry per CDR3 protein results from TCRdb running MiXCR on the multiplex PCR reads. Here the sample spans roughly 530,000 distinct CDR3 sequences, around 15% being singletons. In addition, the sample was reused for a study of T cells in Graves' hyperthyroidism and ophthalmopathy.

This specimen was peripheral blood mononuclear cells (PBMCs), taken at new diagnosis, from a patient treated with antithyroid drugs. These receptors were collected from a woman aged 35 to 59 with Graves disease. CDR3s include the opening cysteine and the closing phenylalanine or tryptophan. A D gene is named only where the DNA matches it firmly. Size values are once, few and many counts, or a class for expanded clones, and some rows have none.

D gene: TRBD1
J gene: TRBJ1-6
V gene: TRBV11-1
clone size: many
CDR3 DNA: TGTGCCAGCAGTCCGGGGACAGGGGTGAATTCACCCCTCCACTTT
CDR3 protein: CASSPGTGVNSPLHF

D gene: TRBD2
J gene: TRBJ2-7
V gene: TRBV3-1
clone size: few
CDR3 DNA: TGTGCCAGCAGCCGCGCGGGGGGGATCTACGAGCAGTACTTC
CDR3 protein: CASSRAGGIYEQYF

D gene: NA
J gene: TRBJ1-5
V gene: TRBV19
clone size: few
CDR3 DNA: TGTGCCAGTAGCAGGGATCAGGGGCTCGTCAATCAGCCCCAGCATTTT
CDR3 protein: CASSRDQGLVNQPQHF

D gene: TRBD1
J gene: TRBJ2-3
V gene: TRBV5-4
clone size: NA
CDR3 DNA: TGTGCCAGCAGTACAGGGGGCCGGGCAGATACGCAGTATTTT
CDR3 protein: CASSTGGRADTQYF

D gene: NA
J gene: TRBJ1-2
V gene: TRBV19
clone size: NA
CDR3 DNA: TGTGCCAGTAGTACTTTCCAAGACTATGGCTACACCTTC
CDR3 protein: CASSTFQDYGYTF

D gene: NA
J gene: TRBJ1-5
V gene: TRBV30
clone size: few
CDR3 DNA: TGTGCCTGGAGTAAGGGAGAGGTAAATCAGCCCCAGCATTTT
CDR3 protein: CAWSKGEVNQPQHF

D gene: TRBD1
J gene: TRBJ1-2
V gene: TRBV4-1
clone size: NA
CDR3 DNA: TGCGCCAGCGCCCCGGGGACAGGTGGCCCTAACTATGGCTACACCTTC
CDR3 protein: CASAPGTGGPNYGYTF

D gene: NA
J gene: TRBJ1-1
V gene: TRBV20-1
clone size: many
CDR3 DNA: TGCAGTGCTCGACGGGGTCAGGGGAACACTGAAGCTTTCTTT
CDR3 protein: CSARRGQGNTEAFF

D gene: NA
J gene: TRBJ1-1
V gene: TRBV29-1
clone size: many
CDR3 DNA: TGCAGCGTTGAAGGGGGATTACAGAACACTGAAGCTTTCTTT
CDR3 protein: CSVEGGLQNTEAFF

D gene: NA
J gene: TRBJ1-1
V gene: TRBV12-3/TRBV12-4
clone size: many
CDR3 DNA: TGTGCCAGCAGTTTAAATTCCGGCACTGAAGCTTTCTTT
CDR3 protein: CASSLNSGTEAFF

D gene: TRBD1
J gene: TRBJ1-6
V gene: TRBV30
clone size: many
CDR3 DNA: TGTGCCTGGAAGGGTTCACAGGGGCGTAATTCACCCCTCCACTTT
CDR3 protein: CAWKGSQGRNSPLHF

D gene: TRBD2
J gene: TRBJ2-5
V gene: TRBV5-5
clone size: NA
CDR3 DNA: TGTGCCAGCAGCTTGGGTTCCGGGGGGCAAGAGACCCAGTACTTC
CDR3 protein: CASSLGSGGQETQYF

D gene: NA
J gene: TRBJ1-5
V gene: TRBV6-1
clone size: few
CDR3 DNA: TGTGCCAGCAGCCGGGACGACAATCAGCCCCAGCATTTT
CDR3 protein: CASSRDDNQPQHF

D gene: NA
J gene: TRBJ2-7
V gene: TRBV7-3
clone size: NA
CDR3 DNA: TGTGCCAGCAAATCCCAAGAGATGGGTGAGGCCTACGAGCAGTACTTC
CDR3 protein: CASKSQEMGEAYEQYF

D gene: NA
J gene: TRBJ1-1
V gene: TRBV30
clone size: many
CDR3 DNA: TGTGCCTGGAGTGTGGGTGTTCGGACTGAAGCTTTCTTT
CDR3 protein: CAWSVGVRTEAFF

D gene: NA
J gene: TRBJ1-4
V gene: TRBV7-9
clone size: few
CDR3 DNA: TGTGCCAGCAGCTTTGGGCAGTCTAATGAAAAACTGTTTTTT
CDR3 protein: CASSFGQSNEKLFF

D gene: TRBD2
J gene: TRBJ2-7
V gene: TRBV11-2
clone size: many
CDR3 DNA: TGTGCCAGCAGCCAACTAGCGGGGGGGCCGTACGAGCAGTACTTC
CDR3 protein: CASSQLAGGPYEQYF

D gene: TRBD2
J gene: TRBJ2-1
V gene: TRBV28
clone size: many
CDR3 DNA: TGTGCCAGCAGAGCGGGGGGGAGGAATGAGCAGTTCTTC
CDR3 protein: CASRAGGRNEQFF

D gene: NA
J gene: TRBJ1-1
V gene: TRBV18
clone size: many
CDR3 DNA: TGTGCCAGCTCACCACCGATCCCCGGGAGAACTGAAGCTTTCTTT
CDR3 protein: CASSPPIPGRTEAFF

D gene: NA
J gene: TRBJ2-5
V gene: TRBV5-1
clone size: few
CDR3 DNA: TGCGCCAGCAGCTTGGCTGGGCGCGGGCTTCAAGAGACCCAGTACTTC
CDR3 protein: CASSLAGRGLQETQYF

D gene: TRBD2
J gene: TRBJ2-5
V gene: TRBV29-1
clone size: few
CDR3 DNA: TGCAGCGTTGTAGCGGGGGGGCTCCAAGAGACCCAGTACTTC
CDR3 protein: CSVVAGGLQETQYF

D gene: NA
J gene: TRBJ2-4
V gene: TRBV7-2
clone size: NA
CDR3 DNA: TGTGCCAGCAGCTTAGGGTCGCGGAGGGAGTTAGCCAAAAACATTCAGTACTTC
CDR3 protein: CASSLGSRRELAKNIQYF

D gene: NA
J gene: TRBJ1-1
V gene: TRBV18
clone size: many
CDR3 DNA: TGTGCCAGCTCACCCCTGGGAGGGTACGCTGAAGCTTTCTTT
CDR3 protein: CASSPLGGYAEAFF

D gene: TRBD2
J gene: TRBJ2-5
V gene: TRBV20-1
clone size: few
CDR3 DNA: TGCAGTGCTAGCTCGGGACTAGCGGTCTATTACCAAGAGACCCAGTACTTC
CDR3 protein: CSASSGLAVYYQETQYF

D gene: NA
J gene: TRBJ2-5
V gene: TRBV4-1
clone size: many
CDR3 DNA: TGCGCCAGCAGCCAACTGCCATCTGAGACCCAGTACTTC
CDR3 protein: CASSQLPSETQYF

D gene: TRBD1
J gene: TRBJ2-1
V gene: TRBV16
clone size: many
CDR3 DNA: TGTGCCAGCAGTTTAGGACAGGGAACGAATGAGCAGTTCTTC
CDR3 protein: CASSLGQGTNEQFF

D gene: NA
J gene: TRBJ1-1
V gene: TRBV5-1
clone size: many
CDR3 DNA: TGCGCCAGCAGCTTGGTCGGCAGGGGATCCTCGGACACTGAAGCTTTCTTT
CDR3 protein: CASSLVGRGSSDTEAFF

D gene: TRBD2
J gene: TRBJ2-5
V gene: TRBV6-2/TRBV6-3
clone size: few
CDR3 DNA: TGTGCCAGCAGTCTAGCGGGGGGACCAAAAGAGACCCAGTACTTC
CDR3 protein: CASSLAGGPKETQYF

D gene: TRBD2
J gene: TRBJ2-5
V gene: TRBV7-3
clone size: NA
CDR3 DNA: TGTGCCAGCAGCTTAATCGGGACTAGCAACCAAGAGACCCAGTACTTC
CDR3 protein: CASSLIGTSNQETQYF

D gene: TRBD2
J gene: TRBJ2-7
V gene: TRBV6-2/TRBV6-3
clone size: many
CDR3 DNA: TGTGCCAGCAGTGAGTGGAGCGGGGGGACTCCCTACGAGCAGTACTTC
CDR3 protein: CASSEWSGGTPYEQYF

D gene: NA
J gene: TRBJ2-7
V gene: TRBV20-1
clone size: many
CDR3 DNA: TGCAGTGCTAGAGGGGGGCCCGCTTCCTACGAGCAGTACTTC
CDR3 protein: CSARGGPASYEQYF

D gene: NA
J gene: TRBJ2-2
V gene: TRBV24-1
clone size: many
CDR3 DNA: TGTGCCACCAGTGATAAACGAGAACGGACGAACACCGGGGAGCTGTTTTTT
CDR3 protein: CATSDKRERTNTGELFF

D gene: NA
J gene: TRBJ1-4
V gene: TRBV9
clone size: NA
CDR3 DNA: TGTGCCAGCAGCGCACGGGACGGTAATGAAAAACTGTTTTTT
CDR3 protein: CASSARDGNEKLFF

D gene: NA
J gene: TRBJ2-5
V gene: TRBV5-1
clone size: NA
CDR3 DNA: TGCGCCAGCAGCACCCCACAAGAGACCCAGTACTTC
CDR3 protein: CASSTPQETQYF

D gene: NA
J gene: TRBJ2-7
V gene: TRBV5-5
clone size: few
CDR3 DNA: TGTGCCAGCAGGGGAGCCTGGGACCTCGCTTACTCCGAGCAGTACTTC
CDR3 protein: CASRGAWDLAYSEQYF

D gene: TRBD1
J gene: TRBJ1-6
V gene: TRBV7-3
clone size: NA
CDR3 DNA: TGTGCCAGCAGCTCCGGGACAGGGGGGAATTCACCCCTCCACTTT
CDR3 protein: CASSSGTGGNSPLHF

D gene: TRBD1
J gene: TRBJ1-1
V gene: TRBV2
clone size: many
CDR3 DNA: TGTGCCAGCAGTATCGAGGGGGCCACTGAAGCTTTCTTT
CDR3 protein: CASSIEGATEAFF

D gene: NA
J gene: TRBJ1-2
V gene: TRBV7-3
clone size: NA
CDR3 DNA: TGTGCCAGCAGCTTAGAAGGTGCGGGAATCTATGGCTACACCTTC
CDR3 protein: CASSLEGAGIYGYTF

D gene: NA
J gene: TRBJ2-3
V gene: TRBV27
clone size: many
CDR3 DNA: TGTGCCAGCAGTTTATCGATATCTTTAGGAGATACGCAGTATTTT
CDR3 protein: CASSLSISLGDTQYF

D gene: TRBD1
J gene: TRBJ1-4
V gene: TRBV4-2
clone size: few
CDR3 DNA: TGTGCCAGCAGTCGGCAGGGGGCTGGGGAAAAACTGTTTTTT
CDR3 protein: CASSRQGAGEKLFF

D gene: NA
J gene: TRBJ1-1
V gene: TRBV3-1
clone size: many
CDR3 DNA: TGTGCCAGCAGCCAACTGAGGGTTGCTGAAGCTTTCTTT
CDR3 protein: CASSQLRVAEAFF

D gene: TRBD1
J gene: TRBJ2-1
V gene: TRBV7-3
clone size: few
CDR3 DNA: TGTGCCAGCAGCTGGGGACAGGGAGGCTACAATGAGCAGTTCTTC
CDR3 protein: CASSWGQGGYNEQFF

D gene: TRBD2
J gene: TRBJ2-1
V gene: TRBV11-2
clone size: NA
CDR3 DNA: TGTGCCAGCAGCTTGGGTAGGGGCGGGGGAAACAATGAGCAGTTCTTC
CDR3 protein: CASSLGRGGGNNEQFF

D gene: TRBD1
J gene: TRBJ2-7
V gene: TRBV30
clone size: many
CDR3 DNA: TGTGCCTGTGGGACAGTTCGAAACGAGCAGTACTTC
CDR3 protein: CACGTVRNEQYF

D gene: NA
J gene: TRBJ1-5
V gene: TRBV2
clone size: NA
CDR3 DNA: TGTGCCAGCAGTGAAGGAGGCAGGGTCTCAAATCAGCCCCAGCATTTT
CDR3 protein: CASSEGGRVSNQPQHF

D gene: TRBD1
J gene: TRBJ2-1
V gene: TRBV7-8
clone size: many
CDR3 DNA: TGTGCCAGCAGCTTGGACCTACGGACAGGCCAGTTCTTC
CDR3 protein: CASSLDLRTGQFF

D gene: NA
J gene: TRBJ1-5
V gene: TRBV6-2/TRBV6-3
clone size: many
CDR3 DNA: TGTGCCAGCAGTTACGCCGGGGAGGATCAGCCCCAGCATTTT
CDR3 protein: CASSYAGEDQPQHF

D gene: NA
J gene: TRBJ2-7
V gene: TRBV30
clone size: few
CDR3 DNA: TGTGCCTGGAGATCCGGGACGGGGAGCTACGAGCAGTACTTC
CDR3 protein: CAWRSGTGSYEQYF

D gene: NA
J gene: TRBJ1-2
V gene: TRBV6-1
clone size: few
CDR3 DNA: TGTGCCAGCAGTGAAGGAGGGTACAGTAAAGAGGACGGCTACACCTTC
CDR3 protein: CASSEGGYSKEDGYTF

D gene: TRBD1
J gene: TRBJ2-5
V gene: TRBV5-1
clone size: NA
CDR3 DNA: TGCGCCAGCAGCTTCGGGGACAGGAGCCAAGAGACCCAGTACTTC
CDR3 protein: CASSFGDRSQETQYF

D gene: NA
J gene: TRBJ1-1
V gene: TRBV7-8
clone size: many
CDR3 DNA: TGTGCCAGCAGCTTAGCTGCAGGTGAAGCTTTCTTT
CDR3 protein: CASSLAAGEAFF

D gene: NA
J gene: TRBJ2-1
V gene: TRBV20-1
clone size: many
CDR3 DNA: TGCAGTGCTAGAGATCCTAGAGGCACCTACAATGAGCAGTTCTTC
CDR3 protein: CSARDPRGTYNEQFF

D gene: NA
J gene: TRBJ2-7
V gene: TRBV6-1
clone size: many
CDR3 DNA: TGTGCCAGCAATAAAGGACGGGGATCCTACGAGCAGTACTTC
CDR3 protein: CASNKGRGSYEQYF

D gene: NA
J gene: TRBJ1-5
V gene: TRBV3-1
clone size: many
CDR3 DNA: TGTGCCAGCAGCCAATATCGGGGGAAAGGTCAGCCCCAGCATTTT
CDR3 protein: CASSQYRGKGQPQHF

D gene: NA
J gene: TRBJ2-7
V gene: TRBV5-1
clone size: many
CDR3 DNA: TGCGCCAGCAGCTTCCCCTACGAGCAGTACTTC
CDR3 protein: CASSFPYEQYF

D gene: TRBD2
J gene: TRBJ2-1
V gene: TRBV3-1
clone size: NA
CDR3 DNA: TGTGCCAGCAGCCAAGAGGCCGGGACTAGCGGGGTCAATGAGCAGTTCTTC
CDR3 protein: CASSQEAGTSGVNEQFF

D gene: NA
J gene: TRBJ1-3
V gene: TRBV24-1
clone size: NA
CDR3 DNA: TGTGCCACCAGTGACCACCAGGGTCCCGGAAACACCATATATTTT
CDR3 protein: CATSDHQGPGNTIYF